The 22 T cell receptor beta chains in this list originate from one sample, sequenced in a study of cytomegalovirus exposure and HLA in healthy donors. PCR primers comprised 60 Vbeta and 13 Jbeta primers. This table comes from immunoSEQ multiplex PCR, and its TCRdb copy is limited to in-frame clones, with some not included. The sample comprises 70,000 to 100,000 clones, roughly 71% of which are singletons, and 2.5% to 3% rests with the top ten. Sequencing input: PBMCs. The receptors were sampled from a man between 45 and 60 years old in good health and CMV-seronegative.

This clone was observed a single time. The CDR3 is CASSLATPGSGNTIYF. The CDR3 DNA is TGTGCCAGCAGCTTAGCGACCCCAGGGTCTGGAAACACCATATATTTT. This chain links TRBV7-8 with TRBJ1-3, with D tentatively TRBD1 (5 bases). Trimming removed 0 bases at V and 1 base at J, with 10 bases between. Per the germline V gene, CDR1 is SGHVS and CDR2 is FQNEAQ. There are 16 residues in the CDR3. Drawing the rest from reference TRBV7-8 and TRBJ1-3, the complete variable domain is GAGVSQSPRYKVAKRGQDVALRCDPISGHVSLFWYQQALGQGPEFLTYFQNEAQLDKSGLPSDRFFAERPEGSVSTLKIQRTQQEDSAVYLCASSLATPGSGNTIYFGEGSWLTVV.

V gene TRBV5-1 combines with J gene TRBJ1-1; no reliable D call. The V gene lost 5 bases and the J gene lost 0 bases, with 5 bases spanning the gap. CDR1 and CDR2 (germline): SGHRS, YFSETQ. The CDR3 loop spans 12 amino acids. In nucleotides, the CDR3 is TGCGCCAGCAGGGCGGTGAACACTGAAGCTTTCTTT. It translates to CASRAVNTEAFF.

This chain connects TRBV6-5 to TRBJ1-4, with D unclear. Trimming pared 2 bases from V and 7 bases from J, leaving 14 bases between. This CDR3 contains 15 residues. Germline V gene sequence: CDR1 MNHEY, CDR2 SVGAGI. The CDR3: CASSYRGWAREKLFF. The DNA for the CDR3 is TGTGCCAGCAGTTACCGAGGGTGGGCGCGTGAAAAACTGTTTTTT.

The gene calls are TRBV5-4 and TRBJ2-5; 9 positions agree with TRBD1. V was pared by 4 bases and J by 6 bases, with 7 bases of the junction left unmatched. In germline, CDR1 is SGHNT, CDR2 YYREEE (reference sequence). The CDR3 extends over 14 amino acids. The CDR3: CASSQGQGMKTQYF. CDR3 in DNA: TGTGCCAGCAGCCAGGGACAGGGCATGAAGACCCAGTACTTC. Variable domain in full (rest from reference TRBV5-4 and TRBJ2-5): ETGVTQSPTHLIKTRGQQVTLRCSSQSGHNTVSWYQQALGQGPQFIFQYYREEENGRGNFPPRFSGLQFPNYSSELNVNALELDDSALYLCASSQGQGMKTQYFGPGTRLLVL.

The table lists this clone with a few counts. The chain recombines TRBV5-1 with TRBJ2-2; possible D gene TRBD1, 6 bases. CDR3 length equals 16 residues. Trimming stripped 4 bases from V and 2 bases from J, with 15 bases between. Germline-derived CDR1 and CDR2 are SGHRS and YFSETQ. CDR3 loop: CASSPRQDHNTGELFF. Written as DNA, the CDR3 is TGCGCCAGCAGCCCAAGACAGGACCATAACACCGGGGAGCTGTTTTTT.

The chain combines TRBV5-1 with TRBJ1-1; 8 nucleotides agree with TRBD1. Looked up from germline, CDR1 is SGHRS and CDR2 is YFSETQ. There are 15 residues in the CDR3. Trimming cost V 2 bases and J 3 bases; bases outside gene matches: 6. The CDR3: CASSFFQGAHTEAFF. CDR3 DNA: TGCGCCAGCAGCTTCTTCCAGGGGGCGCACACTGAAGCTTTCTTT.

The chain carries TRBV2 and TRBJ1-2, with 8 nucleotides matching TRBD1. This CDR3 comprises 14 residues. Germline lookup yields CDR1 SNHLY and CDR2 FYNNEI. The trim removed 5 bases at V and 6 bases at J, leaving 8 bases unmatched. The CDR3 spells CASSSTGDSDGYTF. CDR3 in DNA: TGTGCCAGCAGTTCGACAGGGGATTCGGATGGCTACACCTTC.

This clone was picked up a small number of times. The V call is TRBV5-1, the J call TRBJ1-1; 8 bases are a match to TRBD1. CDR1 and CDR2 from the germline V gene are SGHRS and YFSETQ. V was clipped by 4 bases and J by 0 bases; unmatched bases: 5. This CDR3 is 15 amino acids long. DNA of the CDR3: TGCGCCAGCAGCCCCGGGACAGGCATGAACACTGAAGCTTTCTTT. It specifies CASSPGTGMNTEAFF.

This clone was found a few times. The chain is built from TRBV25-1 and TRBJ2-5, with 10 bases lining up with TRBD2. J lost 5 bases, V lost 5 bases, and 11 bases had no gene match. This CDR3 is built from 16 residues. Germline V gene lookup returns CDR1 MGHDK and CDR2 SYGVNS. CDR3 protein: CASSRRPAGGLETQYF. The CDR3 DNA follows: TGTGCCAGCAGTCGCCGCCCAGCGGGGGGGCTCGAGACCCAGTACTTC.

The CDR3: CASSAQGLSGNTIYF. In DNA, the CDR3 is TGTGCCAGCAGTGCCCAGGGCCTCTCTGGAAACACCATATATTTT. V gene TRBV2 combines with J gene TRBJ1-3, with D possibly being TRBD1 (5 bases). The CDR3 spans 15 residues. Trimming left V 4 bases short and J 0 bases short, with 10 bases between. Germline V gene data show CDR1 as SNHLY and CDR2 as FYNNEI.

This clone was counted only a few times. The chain combines TRBV5-1 with TRBJ1-1; D remains ambiguous. The ends were cut back, 4 bases at V and 1 base at J, with 11 bases in the middle. The CDR3 is 14 amino acids. In germline, CDR1 is SGHRS, CDR2 YFSETQ. For the CDR3, the DNA is TGCGCCAGCAGCCCCCCGGGGTCGAACACTGAAGCTTTCTTT. Amino acids: CASSPPGSNTEAFF.

This chain links TRBV6-5 with TRBJ2-6, with TRBD2 matching 7 bases. After removal of 4 bases from V and 2 bases from J, the junction contained 2 bases not matched to a gene. Germline V gene sequence: CDR1 MNHEY, CDR2 SVGAGI. The CDR3 length is 15 residues. This CDR3 is CASSLGRAGANVLTF. CDR3 DNA sequence: TGTGCCAGCAGTTTGGGGAGGGCTGGGGCCAACGTCCTGACTTTC.

V gene TRBV4-2 combines with J gene TRBJ2-7; TRBD2 aligns across 10 bases. The V gene end was trimmed by 1 base and the J gene end by 3 bases; junction bases not matched to a gene: 0. This CDR3 contains 14 residues. CDR1 is LGHNA and CDR2 is YNFKEQ in the germline V gene. For the CDR3, the DNA is TGTGCCAGCAGCCAAGGACTAGCGGGCTACGAGCAGTACTTC. The encoded protein is CASSQGLAGYEQYF.

The rearrangement uses TRBV7-8 and TRBJ2-4, with TRBD2 matching 10 bases. Germline values: CDR1 SGHVS, CDR2 FQNEAQ. V dropped 4 bases and J dropped 1; count of bases not matched to a gene: 4. This CDR3 is built from 16 residues. The chain's CDR3 is CASSSSGRVAKNIQYF. In nucleotides, the CDR3 is TGTGCCAGCAGCTCCAGCGGGAGGGTGGCCAAAAACATTCAGTACTTC.

V usage is TRBV28 and J usage is TRBJ1-2, with no clear D. Germline V gives CDR1 MDHEN, CDR2 SYDVKM. Deletions cut 5 bases from V and 8 bases from J, with 15 bases between. The CDR3 spans 13 residues. CDR3 coding DNA: TGTGCCAGCAGTCGTGTAGGATGGGAGGGCTACACCTTC. Translated: CASSRVGWEGYTF.

The rearrangement uses TRBV18 and TRBJ1-2; D gene ambiguous. Trimming removed 3 bases at V and 0 bases at J, with 11 bases between. The CDR3 has 15 amino acids. Germline CDR1 reads KGHSH; CDR2 reads LQKENI. The CDR3 protein is CASSPAGGANYGYTF. The CDR3 DNA is TGTGCCAGCTCACCTGCAGGAGGAGCTAACTATGGCTACACCTTC.

The rearrangement joins TRBV5-4 to TRBJ1-2; 11 nucleotides align to TRBD1. The junction had 2 bases not matched to a gene; V was cut back by 4 bases and J by 6 bases. The germline V gene encodes CDR1 SGHNT and CDR2 YYREEE (reference sequence). CDR3 length: 13 amino acids. This CDR3 is CASSGQGAHGYTF. In DNA, the CDR3 is TGTGCCAGCAGCGGACAGGGGGCGCATGGCTACACCTTC.

The chain uses TRBV7-2 and TRBJ2-7, with 11 bases lining up with TRBD2. Looked up from germline, CDR1 is SGHTA and CDR2 is FQGNSA. V dropped 6 bases and J dropped 4; count of bases not matched to a gene: 5. The CDR3 runs to 14 residues. In DNA, the CDR3 is TGTGCCAGCAGTCGACTAGCGGGGAGTTACGAGCAGTACTTC. Translated, it gives CASSRLAGSYEQYF. The full variable domain, completed using reference TRBV7-2 and TRBJ2-7, is GAGVSQSPSNKVTEKGKDVELRCDPISGHTALYWYRQSLGQGLEFLIYFQGNSAPDKSGLPSDRFSAERTGGSVSTLTIQRTQQEDSAVYLCASSRLAGSYEQYFGPGTRLTVT.

The genes are TRBV7-2 and TRBJ1-5; no clear D. Trimming pared 5 bases from V and 0 bases from J, leaving 11 bases between. This CDR3 has 15 residues. Germline loops: CDR1 SGHTA, CDR2 FQGNSA. As DNA, the CDR3 is TGTGCCAGCAGCCAGAGGGCACTTAGCAATCAGCCCCAGCATTTT. Encoded protein: CASSQRALSNQPQHF. Filled out from reference TRBV7-2 and TRBJ1-5, the complete variable domain reads GAGVSQSPSNKVTEKGKDVELRCDPISGHTALYWYRQSLGQGLEFLIYFQGNSAPDKSGLPSDRFSAERTGGSVSTLTIQRTQQEDSAVYLCASSQRALSNQPQHFGDGTRLSIL.

This clone was counted a single time. The J gene is TRBJ2-3, the V gene TRBV29-1; D might be TRBD1 (5 bases). CDR3 size: 11 residues. The germline gives CDR1 SQVTM, CDR2 ANQGSEA. The V end lost 5 bases, the J end lost 4 bases, and 7 bases lay between the germline ends. CDR3 DNA: TGCAGCGTTTACAGGTCAGATACGCAGTATTTT. This gives the protein CSVYRSDTQYF.

The V call is TRBV21-1, the J call TRBJ2-7; the table's D call, TRBD1, was not checked against the DNA. TRBV21-1 is shown as a pseudogene. CDR3 length: 14 amino acids. Here the CDR3 reads CASSKGGRPYEQYF. The CDR3, as DNA: TGTGCCAGCAGCAAAGGGGGCAGGCCCTACGAGCAGTACTTC.

The rearrangement links TRBV5-6 to TRBJ2-1, with TRBD2 identical over 10 bases. The CDR3 covers 15 residues. The V segment lost 3 bases and the J segment 4 bases; nucleotides outside the gene matches: 4. Germline loops: CDR1 SGHDT, CDR2 YYEEEE. The CDR3 spells CASSWGTSEYNEQFF. CDR3 DNA sequence: TGTGCCAGCAGCTGGGGGACTAGCGAGTACAATGAGCAGTTCTTC.